Shown below are 17 T cell receptor beta chains from a single sample sequenced in a study of cytomegalovirus exposure and HLA in healthy donors. Vbeta (60) and Jbeta (13) primers were used in the PCR. Data came from immunoSEQ multiplex PCR; TCRdb stores just in-frame clones and leaves some out. The sample shows around 65,000 clones, about two thirds of them seen only once. Sequenced material: PBMCs. The origin of the receptors is a man in his forties or fifties in good health and CMV-seropositive.

In its sample, this clone was seen once. The chain is built from TRBV15 and TRBJ2-3; TRBD2 matches 8 bases. J lost 3 bases, V lost 3 bases, and 8 bases had no gene match. The CDR3 has 16 amino acids. The germline V gene has CDR1 LNHNV and CDR2 YYDKDF (reference sequence). Here the CDR3 reads CATSSLGGRNTDTQYF. The DNA of the CDR3 is TGTGCCACCAGCAGTTTGGGCGGGAGGAATACAGATACGCAGTATTTT.

This clone was seen only once. This chain links TRBV6-5 with TRBJ1-1; D is ambiguous. The CDR3 is made up of 15 amino acids. V lost 2 bases to trimming and J lost 0 bases, with 10 bases between them. Germline V lookup: CDR1 MNHEY, CDR2 SVGAGI. The CDR3 DNA reads as TGTGCCAGCAGTTACCGGCAGGTGATGAACACTGAAGCTTTCTTT. Its translation is CASSYRQVMNTEAFF.

This sequence joins TRBV7-3 and TRBJ2-2; 10 bases agree with TRBD2. This CDR3 is built from 16 residues. Trimming at V came to 5 bases and at J to 6 bases, leaving 9 bases not matched to a gene. Germline V lookup: CDR1 SGHTA, CDR2 FQGTGA. CDR3 sequence reads: CASSAPSAGGAGELFF. The CDR3 DNA follows: TGTGCCAGCAGCGCACCCTCAGCGGGAGGGGCCGGGGAGCTGTTTTTT. Looking up the rest from reference TRBV7-3 and TRBJ2-2 gives the full variable domain: GAGVSQTPSNKVTEKGKYVELRCDPISGHTALYWYRQSLGQGPEFLIYFQGTGAADDSGLPNDRFFAVRPEGSVSTLKIQRTERGDSAVYLCASSAPSAGGAGELFFGEGSRLTVL.

This rearrangement joins TRBV7-3 to TRBJ2-3; 7 bases are a match to TRBD1. CDR1 is SGHTA, CDR2 FQGTGA, per germline. V shed 5 bases and J 0 bases; nucleotides not matched to a gene: 5. This CDR3 has 15 residues. CDR3 amino acids: CASSEWGQSTDTQYF. Written as DNA, the CDR3 is TGTGCCAGCAGCGAGTGGGGACAGAGCACAGATACGCAGTATTTT.

The chain uses TRBV4-2 and TRBJ2-5; 9 nucleotides agree with TRBD2. Germline values: CDR1 LGHNA, CDR2 YNFKEQ. V lost 2 bases and J lost 0; bases outside the gene matches: 7. This CDR3 is built from 17 residues. The CDR3 here is CASSQLSTSGYQETQYF. The CDR3, as DNA: TGTGCCAGCAGCCAATTGAGCACTAGCGGGTACCAAGAGACCCAGTACTTC.

A word on this clone: Other nucleotide sequences in the sample specify the same CDR3. This chain connects TRBV5-1 to TRBJ2-5; 7 nucleotides align to TRBD2. J was trimmed by 5 bases and V by 2 bases; bases with no gene match: 3. CDR3 length equals 13 residues. The germline V gene encodes CDR1 SGHRS and CDR2 YFSETQ. The CDR3 DNA reads as TGCGCCAGCAGCTTAGGCGGGGGTGAGACCCAGTACTTC. It is translated as CASSLGGGETQYF.

This rearrangement joins TRBV30 to TRBJ2-6; a weak D match, TRBD2 (5 bases). The CDR3 is 16 residues long. Germline V CDR1 and CDR2: GTSNPN, SVGIG (reference sequence). V gave up 5 bases and J gave up 1 base, with 15 bases separating them. The CDR3 DNA reads as TGTGCCTGGGCCCTCTCCGGGGTATCTGGGGCCAACGTCCTGACTTTC. This codes for CAWALSGVSGANVLTF.

The chain employs TRBV29-1 and TRBJ1-2, with 8 bases lining up with TRBD1. This CDR3 comprises 13 residues. Germline V gene lookup returns CDR1 SQVTM and CDR2 ANQGSEA. Trimming removed 6 bases from V and 4 bases from J; junction bases left unmatched: 7. The CDR3 sequence: CSVVQGTGYGYTF. The CDR3 DNA reads as TGCAGCGTCGTCCAAGGGACAGGCTATGGCTACACCTTC.

This clone was observed a few times. The V call is TRBV30, the J call TRBJ1-1, with D unclear. This CDR3 contains 13 residues. Germline assignment: CDR1 GTSNPN and CDR2 SVGIG (reference sequence). V gave up 8 bases and J gave up 0 bases, with 13 bases separating them. CDR3: CAASRGVNTEAFF. As DNA, the CDR3 is TGTGCCGCGTCGCGCGGAGTGAACACTGAAGCTTTCTTT. Drawing the rest from reference TRBV30 and TRBJ1-1, the complete variable domain is SQTIHQWPATLVQPVGSPLSLECTVEGTSNPNLYWYRQAAGRGLQLLFYSVGIGQISSEVPQNLSASRPQDRQFILSSKKLLLSDSGFYLCAASRGVNTEAFFGQGTRLTVV.

The chain employs TRBV6-5 and TRBJ2-4; TRBD1 might be the D (5 bases). The CDR3 consists of 12 residues. Trimming removed 4 bases from V and 5 bases from J, with 6 bases in between. Germline loops: CDR1 MNHEY, CDR2 SVGAGI. For the CDR3, the DNA is TGTGCCAGCAGTTTACAGGAAAACATTCAGTACTTC. Its protein product is CASSLQENIQYF.

This chain links TRBV19 with TRBJ2-3; 12 bases match TRBD2. Per the germline V gene, CDR1 is LNHDA and CDR2 is SQIVND (reference sequence). The CDR3 consists of 16 residues. V shed 5 bases and J 3 bases; nucleotides not matched to a gene: 6. DNA of the CDR3: TGTGCCAGTAGTCCCAGAGGGACTAGCGGGACAGATACGCAGTATTTT. Protein product: CASSPRGTSGTDTQYF. The whole variable domain, filled in from reference TRBV19 and TRBJ2-3, reads DGGITQSPKYLFRKEGQNVTLSCEQNLNHDAMYWYRQDPGQGLRLIYYSQIVNDFQKGDIAEGYSVSREKKESFPLTVTSAQKNPTAFYLCASSPRGTSGTDTQYFGPGTRLTVL.

There are a few counts of this clone. This chain links TRBV9 with TRBJ1-1, with 9 bases aligning to TRBD1. The CDR3 extends over 15 amino acids. CDR1 and CDR2 (germline): SGDLS, YYNGEE. The V and J ends lost 3 bases and 4 bases, in that order; junction bases with no gene match: 7. This CDR3 is CASSATDRGATEAFF. The CDR3 bases are TGTGCCAGCAGCGCAACAGACAGGGGGGCCACTGAAGCTTTCTTT. The variable domain in full, with the rest retrieved from reference TRBV9 and TRBJ1-1, is DSGVTQTPKHLITATGQRVTLRCSPRSGDLSVYWYQQSLDQGLQFLIQYYNGEERAKGNILERFSAQQFPDLHSELNLSSLELGDSALYFCASSATDRGATEAFFGQGTRLTVV.

The chain uses TRBV7-9 and TRBJ2-3; TRBD1 might be the D (6 bases). The CDR3 extends over 16 amino acids. Germline CDR1 SEHNR, CDR2 FQNEAQ (reference sequence). V shed 5 bases and J shed 0 bases, with 15 bases lying between them. The CDR3 loop reads CASSPRQELSTDTQYF. The CDR3 DNA reads as TGTGCCAGCAGCCCCCGACAGGAGTTAAGCACAGATACGCAGTATTTT.

The V and J genes are TRBV7-9 and TRBJ1-5; D not resolved. The V gene lost 1 base and the J gene lost 6 bases, with 7 bases spanning the gap. CDR1 and CDR2 from the germline V gene are SEHNR and FQNEAQ (reference sequence). This CDR3 spans 13 amino acids. CDR3 in amino acids: CASSLETGQPQHF. The CDR3 coding sequence is TGTGCCAGCAGCTTAGAAACGGGTCAGCCCCAGCATTTT.

The chain uses TRBV4-1 and TRBJ2-7; the match to TRBD1 covers 12 bases. J lost 4 bases, V lost 9 bases, and 4 bases had no gene match. The CDR3 covers 13 residues. From germline, CDR1 is MGHRA and CDR2 YSYEKL. In DNA, the CDR3 is TGCGCCAGAAGGGGACAGGGGGCTTACGAGCAGTACTTC. Its protein product is CARRGQGAYEQYF.

The CDR3 protein is CASSEGQGAGSPLHF. CDR3 DNA sequence: TGCGCCAGCAGCGAGGGACAGGGGGCCGGTTCACCCCTCCACTTT. The chain couples TRBV5-1 to TRBJ1-6; 12 nucleotides agree with TRBD1. The germline gives CDR1 SGHRS, CDR2 YFSETQ. Germline trimming cut 4 bases from V and 9 bases from J; bases unmatched to any gene: 5. The CDR3 sequence is 15 residues long. The full variable domain, with the rest looked up from reference TRBV5-1 and TRBJ1-6, is KAGVTQTPRYLIKTRGQQVTLSCSPISGHRSVSWYQQTPGQGLQFLFEYFSETQRNKGNFPGRFSGRQFSNSRSEMNVSTLELGDSALYLCASSEGQGAGSPLHFGNGTRLTVT.

On this clone itself: The junction departs from the called germline gene at one end, perhaps through a read error. The rearrangement uses TRBV7-9 and TRBJ2-3; D possibly corresponds to TRBD2 (5 bases). The length of the CDR3 is 17 residues. Germline loops: CDR1 SEHNR, CDR2 FQNEAQ (reference sequence). The CDR3 sequence: CSSSFSQLGIATDTQYF. The CDR3 DNA reads as TGTTCCAGCAGCTTCAGCCAACTCGGGATAGCCACAGATACGCAGTATTTT. The variable domain in full, completed from reference TRBV7-9 and TRBJ2-3, reads DTGVSQNPRHKITKRGQNVTFRCDPISEHNRLYWYRQTLGQGPEFLTYFQNEAQLEKSRLLSDRFSAERPKGSFSTLEIQRTEQGDSAMYLCSSSFSQLGIATDTQYFGPGTRLTVL.